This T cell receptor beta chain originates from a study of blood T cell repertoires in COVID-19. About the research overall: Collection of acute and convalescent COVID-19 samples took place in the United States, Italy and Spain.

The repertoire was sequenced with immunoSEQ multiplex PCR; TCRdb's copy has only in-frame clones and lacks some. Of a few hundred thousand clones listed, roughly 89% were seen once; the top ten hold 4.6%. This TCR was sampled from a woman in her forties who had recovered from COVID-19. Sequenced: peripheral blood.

CDR3: CASSLEQGAHHYGYTF. The DNA for the CDR3 is TGTGCCAGCAGCTTAGAACAGGGGGCGCATCACTATGGCTACACCTTC. J is TRBJ1-2 and V is TRBV11-2; the match to TRBD1 covers 9 bases. The CDR3 runs 16 residues. Germline CDR1 SGHAT, CDR2 FQNNGV. The J segment lost 3 bases and the V segment lost 0 bases, leaving 5 bases of the junction unmatched.